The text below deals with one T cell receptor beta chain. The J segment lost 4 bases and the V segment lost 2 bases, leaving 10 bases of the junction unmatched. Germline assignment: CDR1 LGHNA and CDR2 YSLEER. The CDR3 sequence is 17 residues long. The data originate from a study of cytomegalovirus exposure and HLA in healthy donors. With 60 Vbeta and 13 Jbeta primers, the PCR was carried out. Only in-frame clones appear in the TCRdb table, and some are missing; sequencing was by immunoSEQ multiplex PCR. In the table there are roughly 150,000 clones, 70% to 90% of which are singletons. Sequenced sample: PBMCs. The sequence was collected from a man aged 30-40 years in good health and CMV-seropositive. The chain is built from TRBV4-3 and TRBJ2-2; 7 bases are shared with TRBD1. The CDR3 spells CASSQLYRGWTTGELFF. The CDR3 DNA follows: TGCGCCAGCAGCCAACTCTACAGGGGATGGACCACCGGGGAGCTGTTTTTT.